This TCR beta chain was recorded in a study of cytomegalovirus exposure and HLA in healthy donors. PCR amplification relied on 60 Vbeta primers (plus 13 Jbeta primers). The protocol was immunoSEQ multiplex PCR, while the TCRdb copy is restricted to in-frame clones and leaves out a portion. Here the sample spans roughly 150,000 clones, about 72% being singletons. CDR3 length equals 15 residues. CDR1 is SGHVS and CDR2 is FNYEAQ in the germline V gene. The V end was cut by 5 bases, the J end by 7 bases, with 15 bases between. Sequenced material: PBMCs. The receptor comes from a man aged 40-49 years in good health and CMV-seronegative. The V gene is TRBV7-6, the J gene TRBJ1-6; tentative D call: TRBD1 (6 bases). Here the CDR3 DNA reads TGTGCCAGCAGCCCCCGGGACAAGGACAATTCACCCCTCCACTTT. Amino acids: CASSPRDKDNSPLHF.